This T cell receptor (beta chain) came from a study of T cells after yellow fever vaccination. This CDR3 has 15 amino acids. CDR1 and CDR2 (germline): ENHRY, SYGVKD. Trimming cost V 10 bases and J 3 bases; bases outside gene matches: 7. Concerning this clonotype: Antigen: not known.

General study findings and limits: Most primary-vaccination clones reappeared after the booster (just under 98% CD4, approximately 88% CD8). Faster peaking, at day 5 versus 15, marked a secondary response that was weaker.

From the 5' RACE reads, TCRdb called clonotypes with MiXCR, one entry per CDR3 protein. The sample contains some 600,000 distinct CDR3 sequences, about 12% of which appear only once. The receptor comes from a young man who received the YFV17D yellow fever vaccine. The chain has TRBV10-3 and TRBJ2-2; 11 bases map to TRBD2. Sequences were derived from PBMCs, sampled on the day of the yellow fever booster vaccination. The CDR3, as DNA: TGTGCCACGAATCCGGGACTAGCGGACACCGGGGAGCTGTTTTTT. Translated, it gives CATNPGLADTGELFF.